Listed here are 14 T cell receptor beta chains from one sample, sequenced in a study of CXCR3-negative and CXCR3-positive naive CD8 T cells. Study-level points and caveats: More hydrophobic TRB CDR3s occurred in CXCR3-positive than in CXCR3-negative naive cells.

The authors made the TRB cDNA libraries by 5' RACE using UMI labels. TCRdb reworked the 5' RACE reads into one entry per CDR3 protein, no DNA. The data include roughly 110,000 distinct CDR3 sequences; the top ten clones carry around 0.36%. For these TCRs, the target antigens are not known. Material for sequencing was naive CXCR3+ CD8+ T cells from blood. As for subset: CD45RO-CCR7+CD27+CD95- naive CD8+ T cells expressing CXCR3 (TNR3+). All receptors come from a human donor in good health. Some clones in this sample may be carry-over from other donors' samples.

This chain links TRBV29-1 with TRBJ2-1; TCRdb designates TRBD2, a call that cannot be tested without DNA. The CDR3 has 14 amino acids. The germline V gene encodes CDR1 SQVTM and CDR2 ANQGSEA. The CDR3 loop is CSVARGTKDNEQFF.

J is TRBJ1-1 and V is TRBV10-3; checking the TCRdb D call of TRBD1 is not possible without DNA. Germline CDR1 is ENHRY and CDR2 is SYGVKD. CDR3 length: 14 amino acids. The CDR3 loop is CAISGGQGGTEAFF.

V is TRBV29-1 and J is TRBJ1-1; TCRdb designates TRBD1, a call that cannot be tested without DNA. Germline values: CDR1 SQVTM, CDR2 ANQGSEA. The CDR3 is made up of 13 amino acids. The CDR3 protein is CSVAGTGGTEAFF.

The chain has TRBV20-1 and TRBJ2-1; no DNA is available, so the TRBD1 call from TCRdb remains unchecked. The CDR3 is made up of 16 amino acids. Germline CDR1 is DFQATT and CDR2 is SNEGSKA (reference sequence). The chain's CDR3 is CSARDRWGDPYNEQFF.

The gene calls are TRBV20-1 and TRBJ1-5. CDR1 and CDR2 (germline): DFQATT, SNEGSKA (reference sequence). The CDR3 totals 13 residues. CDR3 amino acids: CSARDVYNQPQHF.

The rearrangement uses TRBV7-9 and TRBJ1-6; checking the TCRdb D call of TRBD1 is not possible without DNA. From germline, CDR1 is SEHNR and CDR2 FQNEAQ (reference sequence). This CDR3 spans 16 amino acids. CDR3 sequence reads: CASSTRDRNYNSPLHF.

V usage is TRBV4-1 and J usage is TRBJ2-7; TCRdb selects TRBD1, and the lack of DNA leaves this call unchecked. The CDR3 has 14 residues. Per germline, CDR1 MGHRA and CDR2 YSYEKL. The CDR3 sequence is CASSLGAGNYEQYF.

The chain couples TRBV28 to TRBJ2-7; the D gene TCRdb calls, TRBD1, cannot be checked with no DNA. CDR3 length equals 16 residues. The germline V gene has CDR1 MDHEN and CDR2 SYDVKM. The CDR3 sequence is CASSPSAYEVGGEQYF.

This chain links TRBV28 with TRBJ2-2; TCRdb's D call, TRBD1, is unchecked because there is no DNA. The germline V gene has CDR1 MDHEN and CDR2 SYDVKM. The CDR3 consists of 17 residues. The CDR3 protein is CASSPIPGQGRTGELFF.

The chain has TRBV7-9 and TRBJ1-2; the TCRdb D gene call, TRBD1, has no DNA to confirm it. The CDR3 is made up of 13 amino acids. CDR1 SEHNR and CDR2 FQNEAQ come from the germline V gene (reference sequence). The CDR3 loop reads CASSSQGNYGYTF.

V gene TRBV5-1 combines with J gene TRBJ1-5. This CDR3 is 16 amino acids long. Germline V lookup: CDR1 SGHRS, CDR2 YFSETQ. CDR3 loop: CASSSGPLRGNQPQHF.

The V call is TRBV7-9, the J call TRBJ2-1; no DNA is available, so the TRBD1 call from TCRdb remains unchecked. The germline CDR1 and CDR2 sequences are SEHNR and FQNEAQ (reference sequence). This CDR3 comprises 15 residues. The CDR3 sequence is CASTPLGGSYNEQFF.

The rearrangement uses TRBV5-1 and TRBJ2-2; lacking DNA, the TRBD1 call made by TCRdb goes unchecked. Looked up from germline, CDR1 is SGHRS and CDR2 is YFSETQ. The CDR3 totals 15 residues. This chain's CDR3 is CASSVGQGSTGELFF.

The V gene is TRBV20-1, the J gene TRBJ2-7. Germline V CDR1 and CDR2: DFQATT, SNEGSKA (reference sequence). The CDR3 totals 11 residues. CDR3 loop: CSARVGNEQYF.